Listed below are T cell receptor beta chains from one sample, sequenced in a study of cytomegalovirus exposure and HLA in healthy donors. Repertoires were generated with immunoSEQ multiplex PCR, while TCRdb's copy carries only in-frame clones and drops some. The sample includes around 150,000 clones, roughly 79% of them seen just once. Sequenced input: PBMCs. These receptors all stem from a woman between 40 and 55 years old in good health and CMV-seronegative. Both conserved end residues are part of each CDR3. The D gene is left open where the match is weak. The size entry is marked missing in some rows and otherwise reads once, few, many or a size class.

d_call clone_size j_call v_call cdr3_aa cdr3_nt
TRBD2 - TRBJ2-7 TRBV18 CASSPLAGEGIEQYF TGTGCCAGCTCACCCCTAGCGGGAGAGGGGATCGAGCAGTACTTC
TRBD2 - TRBJ2-1 TRBV10-3 CAIRTGTSGRNEQFF TGTGCCATCAGGACAGGGACTAGCGGGAGGAATGAGCAGTTCTTC
TRBD1 - TRBJ1-4 TRBV5-6 CASSSGQYNEKLFF TGTGCCAGCAGCTCGGGACAGTATAATGAAAAACTGTTTTTT
- - TRBJ1-5 TRBV2 CASRGTLTLVGQPQHF TGTGCCAGCAGGGGGACACTCACCCTAGTAGGTCAGCCCCAGCATTTT
TRBD2 - TRBJ2-7 TRBV7-8 CASSLGLANLGYEQYF TGTGCCAGCAGCTTGGGACTAGCGAATCTAGGCTACGAGCAGTACTTC
TRBD1 once TRBJ2-7 TRBV28 CASSPPRPGQGSYEQYF TGTGCCAGCAGTCCTCCAAGGCCGGGACAGGGCTCCTACGAGCAGTACTTC
TRBD1 few TRBJ1-1 TRBV18 CASSPDRTNTEAFF TGTGCCAGCTCACCGGACAGGACGAACACTGAAGCTTTCTTT
TRBD2 - TRBJ2-7 TRBV2 CASRFRAGAYEQYF TGTGCCAGCAGATTTAGGGCGGGAGCCTACGAGCAGTACTTC
- - TRBJ2-3 TRBV5-6 CASSNGLSTDTQYF TGTGCCAGCAGCAATGGACTGAGCACAGATACGCAGTATTTT
TRBD1 few TRBJ1-6 TRBV5-1 CASSFQGANNSPLHF TGCGCCAGCAGCTTTCAGGGGGCAAATAATTCACCCCTCCACTTT
- - TRBJ1-1 TRBV9 CASSVMSGTEAFF TGTGCCAGCAGCGTTATGTCGGGGACAGAAGCTTTCTTT
- - TRBJ1-4 TRBV18 CASSDQWQGNEKLFF TGTGCCAGCTCCGACCAATGGCAGGGAAATGAAAAACTGTTTTTT
- few TRBJ1-2 TRBV6-5 CASSPNIGQGYTF TGTGCCAGCAGTCCAAACATTGGTCAGGGCTACACCTTC
- - TRBJ2-7 TRBV30 CAWSPQANSYEQYF TGTGCCTGGAGCCCACAGGCGAACTCCTACGAGCAGTACTTC
TRBD1 - TRBJ1-1 TRBV7-9 CASSWGQDLAEAFF TGTGCCAGCAGCTGGGGACAGGACTTAGCTGAAGCTTTCTTT
TRBD1 - TRBJ2-7 TRBV10-3 CAIAGQGKEQYF TGTGCCATCGCGGGACAGGGTAAAGAGCAGTACTTC
TRBD2 - TRBJ2-3 TRBV7-8 CASRLTGAGVDPDTQYF TGTGCCAGCAGACTGACTGGGGCGGGAGTGGACCCAGATACGCAGTATTTT
- - TRBJ2-2 TRBV11-1 CASSLAISTGELFF TGTGCCAGCAGCTTAGCGATTAGTACCGGGGAGCTGTTTTTT
- - TRBJ2-3 TRBV7-2 CASSLGTSDTQYF TGTGCCAGCAGCTTAGGGACTTCAGATACGCAGTATTTT
- few TRBJ1-2 TRBV28 CASSDRIPYGYTF TGTGCCAGCAGTGACAGGATACCCTATGGCTACACCTTC
- - TRBJ2-5 TRBV7-3 CASSPSRGRVETQYF TGTGCCAGCAGCCCGTCTAGAGGGAGAGTAGAGACCCAGTACTTC
- - TRBJ1-5 TRBV6-1 CASSEGPRNQPQHF TGTGCCAGCAGTGAGGGGCCCCGCAATCAGCCCCAGCATTTT
TRBD1 - TRBJ1-1 TRBV7-8 CASSQDRQPLEAFF TGTGCCAGCAGCCAGGACAGGCAGCCGCTTGAAGCTTTCTTT